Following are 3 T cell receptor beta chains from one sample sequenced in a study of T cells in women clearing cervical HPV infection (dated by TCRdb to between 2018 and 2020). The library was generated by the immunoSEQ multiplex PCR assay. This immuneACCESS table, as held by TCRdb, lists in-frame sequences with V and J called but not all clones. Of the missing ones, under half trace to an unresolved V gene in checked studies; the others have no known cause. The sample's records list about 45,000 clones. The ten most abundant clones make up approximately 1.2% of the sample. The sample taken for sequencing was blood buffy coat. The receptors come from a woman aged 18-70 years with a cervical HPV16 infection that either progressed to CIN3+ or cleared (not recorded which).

This chain's CDR3 is CASRQQVPGGYVYEQYF. The DNA read from the CDR3 is TGTGCCAGCAGGCAACAAGTTCCAGGGGGTTACGTATACGAG. This chain uses TRBV4-2 with TRBJ2-7, with 7 bases aligning to TRBD1. The read halts 3 residues ahead of the CDR3 end, with the missing end drawn from the germline J gene. Trimming took 6 bases from V and 4 from J; bases not matched to a gene: 18. This CDR3 comprises 17 residues. Germline V gene sequence: CDR1 LGHNA, CDR2 YNFKEQ.

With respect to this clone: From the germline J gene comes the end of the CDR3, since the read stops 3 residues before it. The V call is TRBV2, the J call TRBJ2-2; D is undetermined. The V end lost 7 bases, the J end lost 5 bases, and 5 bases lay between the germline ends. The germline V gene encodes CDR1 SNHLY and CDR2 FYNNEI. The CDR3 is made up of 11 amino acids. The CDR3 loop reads CASKGTGELFF. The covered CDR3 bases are TGTGCCAGCAAAGGGACCGGGGAG.

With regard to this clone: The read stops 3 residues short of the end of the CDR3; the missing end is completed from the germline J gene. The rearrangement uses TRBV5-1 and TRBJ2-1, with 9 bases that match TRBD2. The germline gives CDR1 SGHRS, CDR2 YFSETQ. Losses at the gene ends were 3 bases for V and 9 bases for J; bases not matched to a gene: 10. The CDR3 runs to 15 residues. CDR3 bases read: TGCGCCAGCAGCTCATTATCACTAGCGGGTGGTGAG. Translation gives CASSSLSLAGGE. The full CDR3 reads CASSSLSLAGGEQFF.